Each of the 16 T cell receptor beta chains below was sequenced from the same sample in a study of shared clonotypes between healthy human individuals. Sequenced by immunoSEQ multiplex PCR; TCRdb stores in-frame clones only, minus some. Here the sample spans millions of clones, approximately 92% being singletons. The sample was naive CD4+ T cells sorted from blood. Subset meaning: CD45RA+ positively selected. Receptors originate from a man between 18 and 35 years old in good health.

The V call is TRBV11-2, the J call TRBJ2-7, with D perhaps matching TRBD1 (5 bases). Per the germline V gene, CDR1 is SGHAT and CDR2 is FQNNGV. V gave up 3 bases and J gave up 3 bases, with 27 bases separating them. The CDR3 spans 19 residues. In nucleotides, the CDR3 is TGTGCCAGCAGCTTTCTTAGAACCCACAGGAACGTATCGGGCTACGAGCAGTACTTC. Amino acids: CASSFLRTHRNVSGYEQYF.

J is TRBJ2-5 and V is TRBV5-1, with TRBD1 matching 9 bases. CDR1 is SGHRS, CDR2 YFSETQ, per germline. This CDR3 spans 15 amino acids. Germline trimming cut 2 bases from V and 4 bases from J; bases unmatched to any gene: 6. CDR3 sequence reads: CASSFGDRARETQYF. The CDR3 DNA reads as TGCGCCAGCAGCTTCGGGGACAGGGCCAGAGAGACCCAGTACTTC.

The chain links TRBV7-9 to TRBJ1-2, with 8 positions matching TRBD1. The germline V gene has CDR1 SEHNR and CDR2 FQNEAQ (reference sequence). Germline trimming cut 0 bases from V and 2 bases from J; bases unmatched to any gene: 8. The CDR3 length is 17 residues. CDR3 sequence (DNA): TGTGCCAGCAGCTTAGCCATTCGGACAGGGTCGAACTATGGCTACACCTTC. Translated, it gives CASSLAIRTGSNYGYTF.

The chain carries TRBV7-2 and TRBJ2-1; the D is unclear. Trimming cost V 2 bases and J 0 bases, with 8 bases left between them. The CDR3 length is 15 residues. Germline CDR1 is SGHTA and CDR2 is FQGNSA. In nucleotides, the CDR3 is TGTGCCAGCAGCTTATCCTATAGCTCCTACAATGAGCAGTTCTTC. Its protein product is CASSLSYSSYNEQFF. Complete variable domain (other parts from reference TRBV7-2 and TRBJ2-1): GAGVSQSPSNKVTEKGKDVELRCDPISGHTALYWYRQSLGQGLEFLIYFQGNSAPDKSGLPSDRFSAERTGGSVSTLTIQRTQQEDSAVYLCASSLSYSSYNEQFFGPGTRLTVL.

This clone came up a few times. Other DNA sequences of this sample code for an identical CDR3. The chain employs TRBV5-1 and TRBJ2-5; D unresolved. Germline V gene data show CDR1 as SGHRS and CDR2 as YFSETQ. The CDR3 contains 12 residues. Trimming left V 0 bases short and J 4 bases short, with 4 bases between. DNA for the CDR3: TGCGCCAGCAGCTTGGTTGGAGAGACCCAGTACTTC. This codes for CASSLVGETQYF.

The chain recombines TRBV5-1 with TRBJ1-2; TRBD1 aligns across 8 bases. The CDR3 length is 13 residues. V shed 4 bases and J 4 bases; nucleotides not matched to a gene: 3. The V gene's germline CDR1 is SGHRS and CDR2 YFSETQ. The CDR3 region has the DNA TGCGCCAGCAGCCCTACAGGGGGCTATGGCTACACCTTC. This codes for CASSPTGGYGYTF.

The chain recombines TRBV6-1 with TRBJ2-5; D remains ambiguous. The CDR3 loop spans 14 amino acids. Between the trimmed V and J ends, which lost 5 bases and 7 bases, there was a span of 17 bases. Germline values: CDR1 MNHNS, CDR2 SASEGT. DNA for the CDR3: TGTGCCAGCAGTTCGGAGCCCTCGGGCCCGACCCAGTACTTC. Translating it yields CASSSEPSGPTQYF.

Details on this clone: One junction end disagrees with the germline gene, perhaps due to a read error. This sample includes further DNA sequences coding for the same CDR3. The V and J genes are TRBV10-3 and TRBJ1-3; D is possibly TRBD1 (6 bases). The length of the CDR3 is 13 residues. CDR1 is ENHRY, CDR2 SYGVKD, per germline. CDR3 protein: CASRGNSGNTIYF. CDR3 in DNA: TGTGCCAGCAGGGGCAACTCTGGAAACACCATATACTTT.

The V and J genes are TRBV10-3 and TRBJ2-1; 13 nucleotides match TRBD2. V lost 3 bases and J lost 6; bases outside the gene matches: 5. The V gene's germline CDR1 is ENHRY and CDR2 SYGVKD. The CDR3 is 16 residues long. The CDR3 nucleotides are TGTGCCATCAGTGATTCAACTAGCGGGGGGGCCAATGAGCAGTTCTTC. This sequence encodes CAISDSTSGGANEQFF.

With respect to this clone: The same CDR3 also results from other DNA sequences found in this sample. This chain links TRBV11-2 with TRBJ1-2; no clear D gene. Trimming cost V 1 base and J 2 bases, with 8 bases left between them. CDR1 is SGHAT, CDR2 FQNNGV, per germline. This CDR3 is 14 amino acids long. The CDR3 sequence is CASSLVQENYGYTF. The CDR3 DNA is TGTGCCAGCAGCTTAGTTCAGGAGAACTATGGCTACACCTTC.

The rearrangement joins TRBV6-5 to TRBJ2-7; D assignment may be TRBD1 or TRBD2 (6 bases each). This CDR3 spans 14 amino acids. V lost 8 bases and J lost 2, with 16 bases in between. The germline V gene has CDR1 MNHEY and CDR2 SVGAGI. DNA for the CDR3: TGTGCCAGCTCTCCGCGGGACACGGCCTACGAGCAGTACTTC. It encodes CASSPRDTAYEQYF.

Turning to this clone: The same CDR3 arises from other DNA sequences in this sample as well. CDR3 DNA sequence: TGTGCCAGCAGTTACCGGGACGGGAACTATGGCTACACCTTC. Translation gives CASSYRDGNYGYTF. J is TRBJ1-2 and V is TRBV6-5, with D possibly being TRBD1 (5 bases). Germline CDR1 MNHEY, CDR2 SVGAGI. CDR3 length: 14 residues. Trimming took 2 bases from V and 2 from J, leaving 9 bases between them.

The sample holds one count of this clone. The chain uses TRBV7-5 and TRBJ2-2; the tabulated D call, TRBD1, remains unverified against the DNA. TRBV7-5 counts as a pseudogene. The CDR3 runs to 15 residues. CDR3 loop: CARSLGQGFTGELFF. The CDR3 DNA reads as TGTGCCAGAAGCTTAGGCCAGGGGTTCACCGGGGAGCTGTTTTTT.

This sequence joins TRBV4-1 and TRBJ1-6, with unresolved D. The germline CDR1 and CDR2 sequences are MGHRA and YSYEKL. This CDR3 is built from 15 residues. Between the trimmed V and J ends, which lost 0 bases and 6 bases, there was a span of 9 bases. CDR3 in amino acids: CASSQEQSINSPLHF. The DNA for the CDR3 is TGCGCCAGCAGCCAAGAACAGTCGATTAATTCACCCCTCCACTTT.

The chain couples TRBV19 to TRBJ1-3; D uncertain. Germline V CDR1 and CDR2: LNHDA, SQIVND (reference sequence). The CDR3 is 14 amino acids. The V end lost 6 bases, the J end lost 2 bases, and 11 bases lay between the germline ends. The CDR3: CASSVRIAGNTIYF. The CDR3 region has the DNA TGTGCCAGTAGCGTCCGGATCGCTGGAAACACCATATATTTT.

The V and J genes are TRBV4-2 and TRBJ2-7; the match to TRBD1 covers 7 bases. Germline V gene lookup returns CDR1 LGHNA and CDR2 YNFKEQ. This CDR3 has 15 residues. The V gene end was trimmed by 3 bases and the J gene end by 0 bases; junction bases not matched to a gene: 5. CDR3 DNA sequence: TGTGCCAGCAGCCACGGGGACAGTATCTCCTACGAGCAGTACTTC. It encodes CASSHGDSISYEQYF.